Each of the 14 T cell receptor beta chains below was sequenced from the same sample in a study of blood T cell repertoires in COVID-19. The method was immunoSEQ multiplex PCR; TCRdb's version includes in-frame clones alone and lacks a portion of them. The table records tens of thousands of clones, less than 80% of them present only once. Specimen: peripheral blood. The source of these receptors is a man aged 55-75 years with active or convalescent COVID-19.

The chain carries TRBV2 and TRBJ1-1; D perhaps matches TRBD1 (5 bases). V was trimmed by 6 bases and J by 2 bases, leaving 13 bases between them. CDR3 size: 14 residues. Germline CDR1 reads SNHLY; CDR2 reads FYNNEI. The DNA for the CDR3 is TGTGCCAGCAGCCCTCTTGGGGCTAACACTGAAGCTTTCTTT. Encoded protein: CASSPLGANTEAFF.

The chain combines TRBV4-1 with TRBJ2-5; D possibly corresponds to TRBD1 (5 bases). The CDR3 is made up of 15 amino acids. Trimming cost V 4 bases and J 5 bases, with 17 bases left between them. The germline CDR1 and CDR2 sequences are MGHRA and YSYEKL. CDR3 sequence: CASSLDGNHRETQYF. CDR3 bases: TGCGCCAGCAGCCTTGACGGCAACCACAGGGAGACCCAGTACTTC.

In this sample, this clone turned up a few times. The CDR3 reads CSVMDPPRWQETQYF. CDR3 coding DNA: TGCAGCGTTATGGATCCCCCCAGGTGGCAAGAGACCCAGTACTTC. The chain joins TRBV29-1 to TRBJ2-5; D uncertain. Germline CDR1 SQVTM, CDR2 ANQGSEA. The CDR3 contains 15 residues. The V gene lost 5 bases and the J gene lost 2 bases, with 18 bases spanning the gap.

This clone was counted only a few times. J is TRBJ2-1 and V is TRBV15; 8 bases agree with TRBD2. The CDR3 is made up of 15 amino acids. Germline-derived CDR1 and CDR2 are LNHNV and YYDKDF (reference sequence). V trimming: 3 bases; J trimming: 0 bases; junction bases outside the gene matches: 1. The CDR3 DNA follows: TGTGCCACCAGCAGGGGGACTAGCTCCTACAATGAGCAGTTCTTC. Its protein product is CATSRGTSSYNEQFF.

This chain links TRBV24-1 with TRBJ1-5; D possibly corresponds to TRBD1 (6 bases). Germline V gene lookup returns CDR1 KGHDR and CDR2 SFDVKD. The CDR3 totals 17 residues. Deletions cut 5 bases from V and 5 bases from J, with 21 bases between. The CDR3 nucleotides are TGTGCCACCAGTGGGGGAGGGTCGACAGGACTTCATCAGCCCCAGCATTTT. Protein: CATSGGGSTGLHQPQHF.

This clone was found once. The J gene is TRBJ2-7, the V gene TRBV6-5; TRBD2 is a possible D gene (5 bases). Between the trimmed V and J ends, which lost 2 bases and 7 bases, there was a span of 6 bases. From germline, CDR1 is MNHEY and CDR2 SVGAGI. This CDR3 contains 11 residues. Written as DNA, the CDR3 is TGTGCCAGCAGTTACAGGGAGGAGCAGTACTTC. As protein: CASSYREEQYF.

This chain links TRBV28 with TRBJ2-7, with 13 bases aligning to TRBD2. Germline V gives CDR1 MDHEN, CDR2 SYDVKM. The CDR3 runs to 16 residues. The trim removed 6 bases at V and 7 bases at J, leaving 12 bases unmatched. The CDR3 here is CASRPPGLAGRLEQYF. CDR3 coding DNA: TGTGCCAGCAGACCACCGGGACTAGCGGGGCGCCTTGAGCAGTACTTC.

As DNA, the CDR3 is TGTGCCAGCAGAGCGGACAGGTCCTCCTACGAGCAGTACTTC. Residues: CASRADRSSYEQYF. The chain uses TRBV6-5 and TRBJ2-7; 7 bases are a match to TRBD1. This CDR3 has 14 residues. Germline CDR1 and CDR2: MNHEY and SVGAGI. Trimming removed 6 bases from V and 0 bases from J; junction bases left unmatched: 5.

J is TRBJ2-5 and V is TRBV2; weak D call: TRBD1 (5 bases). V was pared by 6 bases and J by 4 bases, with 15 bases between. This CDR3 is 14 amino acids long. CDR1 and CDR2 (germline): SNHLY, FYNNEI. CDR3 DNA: TGTGCCAGCAGGGATGGCAGGGTAGGAGAGACCCAGTACTTC. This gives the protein CASRDGRVGETQYF. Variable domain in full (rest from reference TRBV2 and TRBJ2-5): EPEVTQTPSHQVTQMGQEVILRCVPISNHLYFYWYRQILGQKVEFLVSFYNNEISEKSEIFDDQFSVERPDGSNFTLKIRSTKLEDSAMYFCASRDGRVGETQYFGPGTRLLVL.

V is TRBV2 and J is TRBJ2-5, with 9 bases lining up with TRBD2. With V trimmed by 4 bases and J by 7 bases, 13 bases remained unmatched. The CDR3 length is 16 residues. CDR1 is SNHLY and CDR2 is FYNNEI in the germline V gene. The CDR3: CASSGASGVIGGTQYF. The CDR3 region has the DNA TGTGCCAGCAGTGGGGCTAGCGGGGTGATTGGGGGGACCCAGTACTTC.

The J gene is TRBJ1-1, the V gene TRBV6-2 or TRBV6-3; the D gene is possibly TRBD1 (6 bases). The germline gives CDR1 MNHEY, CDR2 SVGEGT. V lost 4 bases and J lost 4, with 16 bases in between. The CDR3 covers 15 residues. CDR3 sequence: CASSSPGAPFTEAFF. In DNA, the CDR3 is TGTGCCAGCAGTTCCCCAGGGGCCCCGTTCACTGAAGCTTTCTTT.

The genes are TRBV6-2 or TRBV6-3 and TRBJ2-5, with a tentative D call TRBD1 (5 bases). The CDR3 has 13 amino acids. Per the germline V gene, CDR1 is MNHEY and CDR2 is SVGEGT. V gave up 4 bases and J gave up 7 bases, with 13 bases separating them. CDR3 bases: TGTGCCAGCAGTTGGTTTAGGGGTGGGACCCAGTACTTC. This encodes CASSWFRGGTQYF.

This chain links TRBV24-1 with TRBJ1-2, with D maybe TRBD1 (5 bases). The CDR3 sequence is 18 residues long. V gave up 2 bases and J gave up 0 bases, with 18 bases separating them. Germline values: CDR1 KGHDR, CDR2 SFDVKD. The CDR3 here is CATSDSYGHTGPNYGYTF. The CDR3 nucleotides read TGTGCCACCAGTGATTCCTATGGACACACCGGGCCTAACTATGGCTACACCTTC.

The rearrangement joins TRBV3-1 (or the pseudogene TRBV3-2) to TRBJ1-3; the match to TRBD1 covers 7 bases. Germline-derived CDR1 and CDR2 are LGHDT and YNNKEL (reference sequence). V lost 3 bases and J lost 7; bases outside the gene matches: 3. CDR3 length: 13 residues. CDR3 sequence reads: CASSHRRGNTIYF. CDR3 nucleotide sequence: TGTGCCAGCAGCCACCGCAGGGGGAACACCATATATTTT.